These 22 T cell receptor beta chains originate from one sample sequenced in a study of blood T cell repertoires in COVID-19 (dated by TCRdb to about 2020). The library was generated by the immunoSEQ multiplex PCR assay. This is the immuneACCESS table as TCRdb keeps it, with only in-frame sequences that have V and J called. A part of the clones is gone; compared with another copy, unresolved V genes explain less than half, and the rest is unexplained. This sample lists about 33,000 clones; 87% were detected once. The ten largest clones represent 20% to 25% of the sample. Sequencing was done on a sample of peripheral blood. The origin of the receptors is a man aged 60 to 75 with acute or convalescent COVID-19.

This sequence joins TRBV5-1 and TRBJ2-5; 7 bases agree with TRBD2. The germline V gene has CDR1 SGHRS and CDR2 YFSETQ. The CDR3 is made up of 14 amino acids. The V segment lost 4 bases and the J segment 5 bases; nucleotides outside the gene matches: 8. The CDR3 region is CASSTGGEGETQYF. The CDR3 DNA reads as TGCGCCAGCAGCACCGGAGGGGAGGGGGAGACCCAGTACTTC.

This rearrangement joins TRBV5-1 to TRBJ1-3; D call uncertain. With 1 base removed from V and 1 base from J, the gap between germline ends came to 6 bases. CDR1 is SGHRS and CDR2 is YFSETQ in the germline V gene. The CDR3 runs to 14 residues. CDR3 nucleotide sequence: TGCGCCAGCAGCTTGTCAGGTTCTGGAAACACCATATATTTT. This encodes CASSLSGSGNTIYF.

Details on this clone: A junction boundary mismatches the germline segment, possibly from a read error. The rearrangement joins TRBV7-7 to TRBJ2-5, with D maybe TRBD2 (7 bases). CDR3 length equals 15 residues. The germline V gene encodes CDR1 SSHAT and CDR2 FNYEAQ (reference sequence). CDR3 in amino acids: CASSSGGHPKETQYF. As DNA, the CDR3 is TGTGCTAGCAGCTCGGGGGGACATCCAAAAGAGACCCAGTACTTC.

V usage is TRBV28 and J usage is TRBJ2-1, with a weak D call TRBD2 (6 bases). The CDR3 is 13 residues long. Germline-derived CDR1 and CDR2 are MDHEN and SYDVKM. V was trimmed by 6 bases and J by 4 bases, leaving 10 bases between them. CDR3 amino acids: CASRGGQYNEQFF. The CDR3 DNA follows: TGTGCCAGCAGGGGAGGACAATACAATGAGCAGTTCTTC.

This clone was seen only once. This sequence joins TRBV2 and TRBJ1-5, with D possibly TRBD1 on 5 matching bases. The CDR3 extends over 13 amino acids. The V end was cut by 6 bases, the J end by 0 bases, with 6 bases between. CDR1 SNHLY and CDR2 FYNNEI come from the germline V gene. The chain's CDR3 is CASRGDSNQPQHF. CDR3 nucleotides: TGTGCCAGCAGAGGGGATAGCAATCAGCCCCAGCATTTT.

The chain employs TRBV11-2 and TRBJ2-7; 7 bases fit TRBD2. The CDR3 is made up of 14 amino acids. The junction had 9 bases not matched to a gene; V was cut back by 7 bases and J by 3 bases. Germline CDR1 is SGHAT and CDR2 is FQNNGV. Here the CDR3 DNA reads TGTGCCAGCATCAACCGGCTAGCGGACTACGAGCAGTACTTC. As protein: CASINRLADYEQYF.

The chain is built from TRBV14 and TRBJ2-6; perhaps TRBD2 as D (6 bases). Trimming cost V 6 bases and J 3 bases, with 15 bases left between them. The V gene's germline CDR1 is SGHDN and CDR2 FVKESK. The CDR3 has 16 amino acids. CDR3 nucleotide sequence: TGTGCCAGCAGGGGACTGGGAGAAGGTGGGGCCAACGTCCTGACTTTC. Its translation: CASRGLGEGGANVLTF.

V usage is TRBV5-1 and J usage is TRBJ2-7; D may be TRBD1 (5 bases). The V end was cut by 3 bases, the J end by 3 bases, with 10 bases between. The CDR3 consists of 13 residues. Germline loops: CDR1 SGHRS, CDR2 YFSETQ. Here the CDR3 DNA reads TGCGCCAGCAGCTCGCAACAGGACTACGAGCAGTACTTC. It is translated as CASSSQQDYEQYF.

V is TRBV5-4 and J is TRBJ2-1, with D possibly matching TRBD2 (6 bases). This CDR3 has 14 amino acids. CDR1 is SGHNT, CDR2 YYREEE, per germline (reference sequence). The germline V and J ends were trimmed by 2 bases and 3 bases, with 9 bases remaining between them. The CDR3 DNA reads as TGTGCCAGCAGCTTTGGGGGGTTCTACAATGAGCAGTTCTTC. Translating it yields CASSFGGFYNEQFF.

The rearrangement uses TRBV30 and TRBJ2-6, with D maybe TRBD1 (6 bases). Trimming removed 5 bases at V and 4 bases at J, with 30 bases between. This CDR3 is built from 20 residues. Germline V gene lookup returns CDR1 GTSNPN and CDR2 SVGIG (reference sequence). In DNA form, the CDR3 reads TGTGCCTGGGCCCTCGGGACCTACAGGGCATCCGCTGCCGGGGCCAACGTCCTGACTTTC. The encoded protein is CAWALGTYRASAAGANVLTF.

In its sample, this clone was seen once. The gene calls are TRBV6-4 and TRBJ1-2, with 7 positions matching TRBD1. The germline CDR1 and CDR2 sequences are MRHNA and SNTAGT. V gave up 3 bases and J gave up 8 bases; unmatched junction bases: 12. The CDR3 is made up of 15 amino acids. The DNA of the CDR3 is TGTGCCAGCAGTGAGTCTACAGGGGCAACCCCCGGCTACACCTTC. Protein sequence: CASSESTGATPGYTF.

The chain recombines TRBV18 with TRBJ2-2; maybe TRBD2 (5 bases). The CDR3 has 14 amino acids. Between the trimmed V and J ends, which lost 3 bases and 4 bases, there was a span of 9 bases. CDR1 is KGHSH, CDR2 LQKENI, per germline. CDR3 protein: CASSPREGTGELFF. DNA of the CDR3: TGTGCCAGCTCACCTCGCGAGGGCACCGGGGAGCTGTTTTTT.

This clone was detected a few times. The chain has TRBV10-1 and TRBJ2-3; D perhaps matches TRBD2 (5 bases). V lost 4 bases, J lost 2 bases, and 10 bases lay in between. The length of the CDR3 is 14 residues. Germline V gene sequence: CDR1 WNHNN, CDR2 SYGVQD (reference sequence). CDR3 DNA: TGCGCCAGCAGTGGCGAGGGAACCACAGATACGCAGTATTTT. It specifies CASSGEGTTDTQYF.

V is TRBV5-1 and J is TRBJ1-1; D uncertain. The germline V gene has CDR1 SGHRS and CDR2 YFSETQ. The V end lost 1 base, the J end lost 10 bases, and 11 bases lay between the germline ends. The CDR3 consists of 12 residues. As DNA, the CDR3 is TGCGCCAGCAGCTTGCAGGAGGATGTAGCTTTCTTT. Translation gives CASSLQEDVAFF.

The gene calls are TRBV7-2 and TRBJ2-1; 7 bases fit TRBD2. The CDR3 loop spans 15 amino acids. Unmatched junction bases numbered 2, after V lost 1 base and J lost 2 bases. Germline CDR1 is SGHTA and CDR2 is FQGNSA. DNA of the CDR3: TGTGCCAGCAGCTTAGGGCGGGGGACCTACAATGAGCAGTTCTTC. It is translated as CASSLGRGTYNEQFF.

This chain joins TRBV20-1 and TRBJ1-2; D is undetermined. The CDR3 is 16 amino acids. Trimming removed 3 bases at V and 5 bases at J, with 22 bases between. The germline V gene encodes CDR1 DFQATT and CDR2 SNEGSKA (reference sequence). The CDR3 loop reads CSASGDPDRGGYGYTF. CDR3 in DNA: TGCAGTGCTAGTGGAGACCCGGACCGCGGAGGGTATGGCTACACCTTC.

This chain uses TRBV7-9 with TRBJ2-1; the match to TRBD2 covers 14 bases. V was pared by 3 bases and J by 10 bases, with 5 bases of the junction left unmatched. This CDR3 region has 15 residues. Germline V gives CDR1 SEHNR, CDR2 FQNEAQ (reference sequence). Here the CDR3 reads CASSLGTSGSREQFF. The CDR3 DNA sequence: TGTGCCAGCAGCTTGGGGACTAGCGGGAGTAGGGAGCAGTTCTTC.

This sequence joins TRBV18 and TRBJ2-3; TRBD2 matches at 10 bases. Trimming removed 3 bases from V and 4 bases from J; junction bases left unmatched: 10. In germline, CDR1 is KGHSH, CDR2 LQKENI. This CDR3 has 17 residues. The CDR3 DNA reads TGTGCCAGCTCACCTGGAGCGGGAGGGCGGTCCGCAGATACGCAGTATTTT. This translates into CASSPGAGGRSADTQYF.

The J gene is TRBJ1-2, the V gene TRBV7-2, with 9 nucleotides matching TRBD1. CDR3 length: 13 residues. V trimming: 5 bases; J trimming: 4 bases; junction bases outside the gene matches: 2. In germline, CDR1 is SGHTA, CDR2 FQGNSA. The CDR3 protein is CASSPQGAYGYTF. CDR3 DNA: TGTGCCAGCAGCCCACAGGGGGCCTATGGCTACACCTTC. Full variable domain (missing parts from reference TRBV7-2 and TRBJ1-2): GAGVSQSPSNKVTEKGKDVELRCDPISGHTALYWYRQSLGQGLEFLIYFQGNSAPDKSGLPSDRFSAERTGGSVSTLTIQRTQQEDSAVYLCASSPQGAYGYTFGSGTRLTVV.

The rearrangement uses TRBV29-1 and TRBJ2-3; 11 bases fit TRBD2. CDR3 size: 15 residues. Germline values: CDR1 SQVTM, CDR2 ANQGSEA. Trimming took 7 bases from V and 2 from J; bases not matched to a gene: 8. The CDR3 protein is CSAAPTSGVTDTQYF. The CDR3 DNA reads TGCAGCGCCGCCCCGACTAGCGGGGTCACAGATACGCAGTATTTT.

The rearrangement joins TRBV3-1 (or the pseudogene TRBV3-2) to TRBJ1-6; tentatively, D is TRBD1 (5 bases). Trimming left V 0 bases short and J 11 bases short, with 17 bases between. Germline V gene lookup returns CDR1 LGHDT and CDR2 YNNKEL (reference sequence). This CDR3 is 16 amino acids long. CDR3 nucleotide sequence: TGTGCCAGCAGCCAAGAAATTGGCACAGGCAACACACCCCTCCACTTT. This translates into CASSQEIGTGNTPLHF.

V and J are TRBV19 and TRBJ2-2, with D tentatively TRBD1 (6 bases). CDR1 is LNHDA and CDR2 is SQIVND in the germline V gene (reference sequence). The CDR3 contains 16 residues. Trimming stripped 7 bases from V and 2 bases from J, with 17 bases between. The CDR3: CASTLRGSFNTGELFF. CDR3 bases: TGTGCCAGTACCCTCAGGGGTTCCTTTAACACCGGGGAGCTGTTTTTT.